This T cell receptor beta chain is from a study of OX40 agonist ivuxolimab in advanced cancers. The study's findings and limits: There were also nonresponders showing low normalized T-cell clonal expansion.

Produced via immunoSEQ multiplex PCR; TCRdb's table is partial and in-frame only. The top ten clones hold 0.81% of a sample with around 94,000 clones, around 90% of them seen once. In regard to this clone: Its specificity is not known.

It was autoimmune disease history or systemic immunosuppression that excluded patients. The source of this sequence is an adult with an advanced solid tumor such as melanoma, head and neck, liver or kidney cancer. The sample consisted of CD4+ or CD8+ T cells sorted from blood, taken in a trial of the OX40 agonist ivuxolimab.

The CDR3 protein is CASSLARVRGYTF. The CDR3 bases are TGTGCCAGCAGCTTGGCCCGGGTGCGAGGCTACACCTTC. V is TRBV5-8 and J is TRBJ1-2; D call uncertain. V was clipped by 0 bases and J by 8 bases, with 11 bases between them. Germline V lookup: CDR1 SGHTS, CDR2 YDEGEE. The CDR3 runs 13 residues.